This TCR beta chain was sequenced in a study of cytomegalovirus exposure and HLA in healthy donors. Study-wide results and limits: As a later analysis revealed, most CMV-associated TCR beta chains appeared HLA-restricted. For most TCR sequences rarity was the rule, although some public TCRs occurred in many donors.

This clone has a single count. The target antigen is unknown. The CDR3 spans 15 residues. Per the germline V gene, CDR1 is MGHRA and CDR2 is YSYEKL. V was cut by 2 bases and J by 2 bases, with 9 bases left in between. Amplification used 60 Vbeta primers and 13 Jbeta primers. As originally analysed: Approximately 12 million of 65 million to 95 million unique TCR beta chains were shared, per a later count. Sequenced by immunoSEQ multiplex PCR; TCRdb stores in-frame clones only, minus some. V and J calls and clone size are those listed in that table; D and trimming were worked out from the DNA. In the table there are a few hundred thousand clones, around 80% of which are singletons.

The chain has TRBV4-1 and TRBJ2-2; perhaps TRBD1 as D (6 bases). The specimen sequenced was PBMCs. This clonotype was obtained from a girl aged 2 to 9 in good health and CMV-seronegative. The CDR3 here is CASSQQQGNTGELFF. The CDR3, as DNA: TGCGCCAGCAGCCAACAACAGGGCAACACCGGGGAGCTGTTTTTT.